This T cell receptor beta chain appears in the sequencing data of a study of cytomegalovirus exposure and HLA in healthy donors. Those who donated were healthy bone marrow donors. PCR used 60 Vbeta primers and 13 Jbeta primers. Libraries were prepared by immunoSEQ multiplex PCR; TCRdb keeps only in-frame clonotypes and omits some of them. The sample shows around 180,000 clones, just over 75% of them seen only once. Sequenced input: PBMCs. The receptor comes from a woman in her thirties in good health and CMV-seropositive.

The CDR3 here is CASSEIRGGAKNIQYF. The CDR3, as DNA: TGTGCCAGCAGTGAAATTAGAGGGGGAGCCAAAAACATTCAGTACTTC. The chain employs TRBV2 and TRBJ2-4; D possibly corresponds to TRBD1 (6 bases). This CDR3 contains 16 residues. Germline lookup yields CDR1 SNHLY and CDR2 FYNNEI. The V and J ends lost 2 bases and 0 bases respectively, with 11 bases between them.